Described below is a single TCR beta chain sequence and its context. The antigen is undetermined. Germline V gene lookup returns CDR1 SQVTM and CDR2 ANQGSEA. V lost 4 bases to trimming and J lost 4 bases, with 8 bases between them. The CDR3 has 12 amino acids. This sample stems from a study of shared clonotypes between healthy human individuals. This was a deep-level run. The repertoire was sequenced with immunoSEQ multiplex PCR; TCRdb's copy has only in-frame clones and lacks some. The sample carries 300,000 to 400,000 clones, around 86% recorded once. Study results and caveats: Inspection by rarefaction showed sorted-subset sequencing to be incomplete despite large depth. Clonotypes not shared had lower generation probabilities than those common to all four donors.

This receptor was identified in a man aged 18 to 30 in good health. The V gene is TRBV29-1, the J gene TRBJ2-1; D is uncertain. Input material: memory CD8+ T cells sorted from blood. Stated subset: CD45RO+ cells pooled with CCR7-negative TemRA cells. CDR3 amino acids: CSVGGGYNEQFF. The CDR3 region has the DNA TGCAGCGTTGGTGGTGGGTACAATGAGCAGTTCTTC.